Listed below are T cell receptor beta chains from one sample, sequenced in a study of T-cell memory formation after mild COVID-19. TCRdb re-called the 5' RACE reads with MiXCR, one entry per CDR3 protein. The profile shows under 450,000 distinct CDR3 sequences, about 22% of them singletons. Sequenced input: PBMCs or a T cell subset sorted from them (not recorded which). These receptors came from an adult woman who had mild COVID-19 (a few samples of this study predate the infection). Cell type and time point are not known. The CDR3 runs from the conserved cysteine through the conserved F or W. The D gene is left open where the match is weak. Clone size is given for some rows only: seen once, a few or many times, or a class if the clone is expanded.

clone_size,v_call,d_call,j_call,cdr3_aa,cdr3_nt
-,TRBV9,-,TRBJ1-1,CASSTAGESTEAFF,TGTGCCAGCAGCACAGCGGGGGAGAGCACTGAAGCTTTCTTT
-,TRBV20-1,-,TRBJ2-7,CSVWDPPSEQYF,TGCAGTGTTTGGGACCCCCCGAGCGAGCAGTACTTC
few,TRBV11-2,TRBD2,TRBJ2-1,CASSLGLAGLSSYNEQFF,TGTGCCAGCAGCTTAGGACTAGCGGGATTGAGCTCCTACAATGAGCAGTTCTTC
-,TRBV3-1,TRBD2,TRBJ2-5,CASSQERASGSQYF,TGTGCCAGCAGCCAAGAGAGGGCTAGCGGTTCCCAGTACTTC
few,TRBV20-1,-,TRBJ2-3,CSARVAGTSTDTQYF,TGCAGTGCTAGAGTGGCAGGCACTAGCACAGATACGCAGTATTTT
-,TRBV7-9,-,TRBJ2-5,CASSVMWETQYF,TGTGCCAGCAGCGTAATGTGGGAGACCCAGTACTTC
-,TRBV20-1,-,TRBJ2-7,CSARVADSSYEQYF,TGCAGTGCTAGAGTGGCAGACAGCTCCTACGAGCAGTACTTC
-,TRBV5-6,-,TRBJ2-7,CASSLAGRKSSYEQYF,TGTGCCAGCAGCTTGGCGGGCAGGAAAAGCTCCTACGAGCAGTACTTC
-,TRBV4-3,TRBD2,TRBJ2-7,CASSRAGREGRVEQYF,TGCGCCAGCAGCCGCGCCGGGCGGGAGGGCCGAGTCGAGCAGTACTTC
once,TRBV5-6,-,TRBJ2-6,CASSPGTSYSGANVLTF,TGTGCCAGCAGCCCAGGGACTTCCTACTCTGGGGCCAACGTCCTGACTTTC
-,TRBV5-6,-,TRBJ2-5,CASSLAARETQYF,TGTGCCAGCAGCTTGGCGGCACGAGAGACCCAGTACTTC
-,TRBV24-1,-,TRBJ1-1,CATSSPLFVGDDTEAFF,TGTGCCACCAGTAGCCCCCTTTTCGTGGGCGACGACACTGAAGCTTTCTTT
few,TRBV7-8,TRBD2,TRBJ2-1,CASSLDGRALNEQFF,TGTGCCAGCAGCTTAGACGGGAGGGCCCTCAATGAGCAGTTCTTC
many,TRBV10-3,TRBD1,TRBJ2-7,CAISESAKDREFISSYEQYF,TGTGCCATCAGTGAGTCGGCTAAGGACAGGGAATTTATCTCCTCCTACGAGCAGTACTTC
-,TRBV9,TRBD2,TRBJ2-5,CASSVQTGGLAETQYF,TGTGCCAGCAGCGTACAAACCGGGGGACTAGCGGAGACCCAGTACTTC
-,TRBV15,TRBD1,TRBJ2-7,CATSVAGTGTYEQYF,TGTGCCACCAGCGTTGCCGGGACAGGCACCTACGAGCAGTACTTC
-,TRBV10-3,TRBD1,TRBJ2-1,CAISGRGQSEQFF,TGTGCCATCAGTGGCAGGGGGCAGAGTGAGCAGTTCTTC
-,TRBV7-9,-,TRBJ2-5,CASSLSRPGETQYF,TGTGCCAGCAGTCTCAGCCGGCCGGGGGAGACCCAGTACTTC
many,TRBV5-1,TRBD2,TRBJ2-7,CASSLGTSGYEQYF,TGCGCCAGCAGCTTAGGGACTAGCGGCTACGAGCAGTACTTC
-,TRBV3-1,-,TRBJ1-1,CASSRTVTEAFF,TGTGCCAGCAGCCGGACGGTCACTGAAGCTTTCTTT
few,TRBV7-3,TRBD2,TRBJ2-2,CASSRGGLGELFF,TGTGCCAGCAGCCGCGGGGGGCTCGGGGAGCTGTTTTTT
-,TRBV7-2,TRBD2,TRBJ2-1,CASSQLAGVWDNEQFF,TGTGCCAGCAGCCAGCTAGCGGGAGTTTGGGACAATGAGCAGTTCTTC
few,TRBV30,TRBD1,TRBJ1-2,CAWGTGPVIYGYTF,TGTGCCTGGGGGACAGGGCCAGTAATCTATGGCTACACCTTC
-,TRBV6-5,-,TRBJ1-2,CASSYSNGRDASGYTF,TGTGCCAGCAGTTACTCGAACGGCAGGGATGCGTCCGGCTACACCTTC
-,TRBV18,TRBD2,TRBJ2-1,CASSTWTSGLNEQFF,TGTGCCAGCTCAACTTGGACTAGCGGGCTCAATGAGCAGTTCTTC
few,TRBV6-5,TRBD1,TRBJ1-4,CASREQTGSGKLFF,TGTGCCAGCAGAGAGCAGACAGGGTCGGGAAAACTGTTTTTT
few,TRBV7-3,-,TRBJ1-2,CASSRETGYGYTF,TGTGCCAGCAGCCGTGAAACGGGGTATGGCTACACCTTC
-,TRBV20-1,TRBD2,TRBJ2-3,CSARSRGGSGSGDTQYF,TGCAGTGCTAGATCGCGGGGGGGCTCGGGTTCGGGAGATACGCAGTATTTT
few,TRBV29-1,-,TRBJ2-7,CSVEGGGRAGEQYF,TGCAGCGTTGAAGGCGGGGGCAGGGCCGGCGAGCAGTACTTC
-,TRBV19,TRBD1,TRBJ2-4,CASSTIGTGTKNIQYF,TGTGCCAGTAGTACGATCGGGACAGGGACCAAAAACATTCAGTACTTC
-,TRBV11-2,TRBD2,TRBJ2-7,CASSLGRGVYEQYF,TGTGCCAGCAGCTTAGGGCGGGGGGTCTACGAGCAGTACTTC
once,TRBV4-1,-,TRBJ1-1,CASSQGHLMNTEAFF,TGCGCCAGCAGCCAAGGACACCTAATGAACACTGAAGCTTTCTTT
-,TRBV7-9,-,TRBJ2-7,CASSAGTPAEGWQYF,TGTGCCAGCAGCGCTGGGACACCGGCGGAAGGATGGCAGTACTTC
few,TRBV20-1,-,TRBJ2-5,CSASDGTSGTQYF,TGCAGTGCTAGCGATGGGACCTCCGGGACCCAGTACTTC
-,TRBV12-3/TRBV12-4,TRBD1,TRBJ2-7,CASSFGTDNEQYF,TGTGCCAGCAGTTTCGGGACAGATAACGAGCAGTACTTC
few,TRBV6-5,-,TRBJ1-5,CASSWTENQPQHF,TGTGCCAGCAGTTGGACAGAGAATCAGCCCCAGCATTTT
few,TRBV4-1,TRBD2,TRBJ2-3,CASSQVVLAGGREDTQYF,TGCGCCAGCAGCCAAGTGGTCCTAGCGGGGGGGCGAGAAGATACGCAGTATTTT
-,TRBV5-1,-,TRBJ1-2,CASSFHGANYGYTF,TGCGCCAGCAGCTTTCACGGAGCTAACTATGGCTACACCTTC
many,TRBV20-1,TRBD1,TRBJ2-7,CSASPGTDNYEQYF,TGCAGTGCTTCTCCCGGGACAGATAACTACGAGCAGTACTTC
-,TRBV7-8,TRBD1,TRBJ2-6,CASSFDRGFSGANVLTF,TGTGCCAGCAGCTTCGACAGGGGATTCTCTGGGGCCAACGTCCTGACTTTC
-,TRBV5-1,-,TRBJ2-2,CASSLDQGNTGELFF,TGCGCCAGCAGCTTGGACCAGGGAAACACCGGGGAGCTGTTTTTT
-,TRBV4-3,-,TRBJ2-1,CASSQDRRGASLYNEQFF,TGCGCCAGCAGCCAAGATCGGAGAGGGGCCTCACTATACAATGAGCAGTTCTTC
-,TRBV20-1,-,TRBJ2-7,CSAMEGEQYF,TGCAGTGCCATGGAGGGCGAGCAGTACTTC
-,TRBV19,-,TRBJ2-6,CASYDGTGANVLTF,TGTGCCAGCTATGACGGGACTGGGGCCAACGTCCTGACTTTC
-,TRBV24-1,TRBD2,TRBJ2-1,CATSDALAGDYNEQFF,TGTGCCACCAGTGATGCTCTAGCGGGGGATTATAATGAGCAGTTCTTC
-,TRBV12-3/TRBV12-4,TRBD1,TRBJ1-1,CASSWRGDRARRTEAFF,TGTGCCAGCAGTTGGAGGGGGGACAGGGCCCGAAGGACTGAAGCTTTCTTT
few,TRBV20-1,TRBD2,TRBJ2-3,CSATGLAGHPDTQYF,TGCAGTGCTACAGGACTAGCGGGGCACCCAGATACGCAGTATTTT
-,TRBV7-9,TRBD2,TRBJ2-7,CASSPGSGVLEQYF,TGTGCCAGCAGCCCTGGTAGCGGGGTCCTGGAGCAGTACTTC
-,TRBV7-8,-,TRBJ1-1,CASSLASGSNAEAFF,TGTGCCAGCAGCTTAGCATCAGGGTCCAACGCTGAAGCTTTCTTT
-,TRBV7-2,-,TRBJ2-1,CASSSVRGNEQFF,TGTGCCAGCAGCTCCGTGCGAGGGAATGAGCAGTTCTTC
few,TRBV7-9,-,TRBJ2-1,CASSLEGVQYNEQFF,TGTGCCAGCAGCTTAGAAGGGGTCCAGTACAATGAGCAGTTCTTC
-,TRBV7-9,-,TRBJ2-7,CASSRGSRTDFPGEQYF,TGTGCCAGCAGCCGCGGATCACGGACGGACTTCCCGGGCGAGCAGTACTTC
-,TRBV13,TRBD1,TRBJ2-7,CASSWTGDSYEQYF,TGTGCCAGCAGCTGGACAGGGGACTCCTACGAGCAGTACTTC
-,TRBV24-1,TRBD2,TRBJ2-3,CATSISSGKAADTQYF,TGTGCCACCAGTATCTCTAGCGGGAAAGCCGCAGATACGCAGTATTTT
once,TRBV5-1,-,TRBJ2-7,CASSLSGGKYEQYF,TGCGCCAGCAGCCTCAGTGGCGGAAAATACGAGCAGTACTTC
few,TRBV7-9,-,TRBJ1-2,CASSLEYGYTF,TGTGCCAGCAGCTTAGAGTATGGCTACACCTTC
-,TRBV10-3,-,TRBJ1-4,CAISAGGPNEKLFF,TGTGCCATCAGTGCCGGAGGACCTAATGAAAAACTGTTTTTT